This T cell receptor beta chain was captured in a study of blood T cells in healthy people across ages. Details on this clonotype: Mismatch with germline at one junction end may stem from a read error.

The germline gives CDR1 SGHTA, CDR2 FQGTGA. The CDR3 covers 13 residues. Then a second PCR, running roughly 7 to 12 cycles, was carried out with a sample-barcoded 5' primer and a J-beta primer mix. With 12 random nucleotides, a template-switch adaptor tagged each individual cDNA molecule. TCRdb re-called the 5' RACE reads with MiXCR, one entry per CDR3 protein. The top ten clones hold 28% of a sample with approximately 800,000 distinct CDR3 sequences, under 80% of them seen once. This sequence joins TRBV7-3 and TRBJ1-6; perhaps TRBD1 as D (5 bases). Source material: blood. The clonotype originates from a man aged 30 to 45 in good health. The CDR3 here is CTSSSDSDSPLHF. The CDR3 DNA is TGTACCAGCAGCTCTGACAGCGACTCACCCCTCCACTTT.